These 10 T cell receptor beta chains were all obtained from the same sample, sequenced in a study of T cells in Graves' hyperthyroidism and ophthalmopathy. Authors of the study amplified TCR beta CDR3 regions from RNA transcripts. HTBI primers drove first-round RT-PCR of the TCR CDR3. Each CDR3 protein gets one entry after TCRdb re-called the multiplex PCR reads with MiXCR. The sample contains under 600,000 distinct CDR3 sequences, 15% to 20% of which appear only once. Sequenced: blood. These receptors were collected from a woman in her thirties or forties with Graves' ophthalmopathy.

This clonotype was detected ten times or more. The rearrangement joins TRBV2 to TRBJ2-3; D gene ambiguous. The CDR3 spans 15 residues. Per the germline V gene, CDR1 is SNHLY and CDR2 is FYNNEI. Trimming removed 5 bases at V and 4 bases at J, with 16 bases between. In nucleotides, the CDR3 is TGTGCCAGCAGTCCACAAGCACTTAATTCAGATACGCAGTATTTT. Protein product: CASSPQALNSDTQYF.

The CDR3 DNA reads as TGTGCCAGCCGAGGGACAGGGACCCCTCTGGTCGAAGCTTTCTTT. Its translation is CASRGTGTPLVEAFF. The chain uses TRBV27 and TRBJ1-1, with 9 bases matching TRBD1. Germline loops: CDR1 MNHEY, CDR2 SMNVEV (reference sequence). J was trimmed by 8 bases and V by 8 bases; bases with no gene match: 15. This CDR3 is built from 15 residues.

This clonotype occurred a few times. The gene calls are TRBV20-1 and TRBJ1-3; D ambiguous. The CDR3 loop spans 14 amino acids. Germline V CDR1 and CDR2: DFQATT, SNEGSKA (reference sequence). Between the trimmed V and J ends, which lost 5 bases and 0 bases, there was a span of 11 bases. The DNA of the CDR3 is TGCAGTGCTCCCGACGGTCTCTCTGGAAACACCATATATTTT. This gives the protein CSAPDGLSGNTIYF.

V is TRBV6-1 and J is TRBJ2-1; possibly TRBD2 for D (5 bases). The CDR3 runs to 13 residues. V gave up 8 bases and J gave up 9 bases, with 17 bases separating them. The germline CDR1 and CDR2 sequences are MNHNS and SASEGT. The DNA for the CDR3 is TGTGCCAGCTCTGAGGCCCCTGAGGGTGAGCAGTTCTTC. Translation: CASSEAPEGEQFF.

This clonotype occurred many times. The chain uses TRBV3-1 and TRBJ1-1; unclear D gene. Germline lookup yields CDR1 LGHDT and CDR2 YNNKEL (reference sequence). Trimming removed 5 bases at V and 5 bases at J, with 18 bases between. The CDR3 extends over 15 amino acids. CDR3 DNA sequence: TGTGCCAGCAGCTCTATCTCCTTAGGTCTGACTGAAGCTTTCTTT. The encoded protein is CASSSISLGLTEAFF.

This clonotype was counted at least ten times. This chain joins TRBV9 and TRBJ1-1; D call uncertain. The V and J ends lost 0 bases and 1 base respectively, with 4 bases between them. CDR1 and CDR2 from the germline V gene are SGDLS and YYNGEE. The CDR3 extends over 13 amino acids. CDR3 residues: CASSVGPNTEAFF. The CDR3 region has the DNA TGTGCCAGCAGCGTAGGCCCGAACACTGAAGCTTTCTTT.

The sample holds many counts of this clonotype. The V gene is TRBV3-1, the J gene TRBJ2-5; D is unresolved. Germline CDR1 is LGHDT and CDR2 is YNNKEL (reference sequence). Trimming took 0 bases from V and 5 from J, leaving 13 bases between them. The CDR3 covers 15 residues. The CDR3 loop is CASSQDRAVRETQYF. DNA of the CDR3: TGTGCCAGCAGCCAAGATCGCGCAGTGCGGGAGACCCAGTACTTC.

The genes are TRBV28 and TRBJ1-5; TRBD1 matches 10 bases. The V gene's germline CDR1 is MDHEN and CDR2 SYDVKM. With V trimmed by 8 bases and J by 6 bases, 7 bases remained unmatched. The CDR3 spans 14 residues. For the CDR3, the DNA is TGTGCCAGCCTAGCCGGGACAGGGGTTCAGCCCCAGCATTTT. Translation: CASLAGTGVQPQHF.

This clonotype was observed many times. This chain connects TRBV19 to TRBJ1-1; D might be TRBD1 (6 bases). The CDR3 has 15 residues. The V end was cut by 5 bases, the J end by 1 base, with 14 bases between. Germline V lookup: CDR1 LNHDA, CDR2 SQIVND (reference sequence). DNA for the CDR3: TGTGCCAGTAGTGCCCCGGGACAACGGAACACTGAAGCTTTCTTT. It is translated as CASSAPGQRNTEAFF.

The chain has TRBV7-2 and TRBJ2-7, with D perhaps matching TRBD1 or TRBD2 (6 bases each). CDR1 SGHTA and CDR2 FQGNSA come from the germline V gene. V was shortened by 1 base and J by 2 bases, with 12 bases between the two germline ends. The CDR3 is 15 residues long. CDR3 region: CASSLGRGAAYEQYF. The CDR3 DNA follows: TGTGCCAGCAGCTTAGGAAGGGGGGCCGCCTACGAGCAGTACTTC.